The present T cell receptor (beta chain) was sequenced within a study of blood T cells in healthy people across ages. Points on this clonotype: Its cognate antigen is unknown.

CDR1 and CDR2 (germline): SGHRS, YFSETQ. V was trimmed by 1 base and J by 5 bases, leaving 10 bases between them. This CDR3 has 14 amino acids. Regarding the study as a whole: Aged donors had fewer naive CD4+ cells and lower diversity than long-lived donors.

The authors ran a second PCR of 7 to 11 cycles using a sample-barcoded 5' primer and a J-beta primer mix. Via MiXCR, TCRdb re-called the 5' RACE reads, giving one row per CDR3 protein. This sample has roughly 1.7 million distinct CDR3 sequences, with about 31% found just once. V gene TRBV5-1 combines with J gene TRBJ2-1; D not resolved. The clonotype originates from a woman in her 30s in good health. The source material was blood. CDR3 in DNA: TGCGCCAGCAGCTTGTTTTCGGAGAACAATGAGCAGTTCTTC. Translation gives CASSLFSENNEQFF.